These 32 T cell receptor beta chains came from one sample sequenced in a study of blood T cell repertoires in COVID-19. Only in-frame clones appear in the TCRdb table, and some are missing; sequencing was by immunoSEQ multiplex PCR. The data show around 220,000 clones, almost 90% seen once. Sequencing was carried out using PBMCs or T cells enriched from blood (not recorded which). These TCRs come from a woman between 45 and 65 years old with acute COVID-19.

V gene TRBV2 combines with J gene TRBJ2-1; weak D call: TRBD2 (5 bases). There are 13 residues in the CDR3. Trimming took 6 bases from V and 4 from J, leaving 10 bases between them. Looked up from germline, CDR1 is SNHLY and CDR2 is FYNNEI. This CDR3 is CASRDLEYNEQFF. DNA of the CDR3: TGTGCCAGCAGGGACTTGGAGTACAATGAGCAGTTCTTC.

This clone was recorded only once. CDR3 sequence: CASSVWGQGAYEQFF. CDR3 nucleotide sequence: TGTGCCAGCAGTGTCTGGGGACAGGGGGCTTATGAGCAGTTCTTC. V usage is TRBV6-4 and J usage is TRBJ2-1, with 12 bases that match TRBD1. The V segment lost 4 bases and the J segment 8 bases; nucleotides outside the gene matches: 6. CDR3 length: 15 amino acids. Germline V gene data show CDR1 as MRHNA and CDR2 as SNTAGT.

The rearrangement links TRBV9 to TRBJ2-5, with D perhaps TRBD1 (6 bases). The CDR3 consists of 14 residues. In germline, CDR1 is SGDLS, CDR2 YYNGEE. The germline V and J ends were trimmed by 5 bases and 0 bases, with 11 bases remaining between them. In DNA form, the CDR3 reads TGTGCCAGCAGTGATGGACAGTACCAAGAGACCCAGTACTTC. Its translation: CASSDGQYQETQYF.

The CDR3 DNA reads as TGTGCCAGCTCACCCGGCTGGACAGCCGCCTTAGACCTCCACTTT. Translated: CASSPGWTAALDLHF. This chain uses TRBV18 with TRBJ1-6; possibly TRBD1 for D (6 bases). Germline lookup yields CDR1 KGHSH and CDR2 LQKENI. The germline V and J ends were trimmed by 3 bases and 15 bases, with 21 bases remaining between them. This CDR3 comprises 15 residues.

This clone was seen more than once but under ten times. The chain has TRBV6-2 or TRBV6-3 and TRBJ2-7; TRBD1 is a possible D gene (5 bases). The CDR3 contains 14 residues. Germline V gene lookup returns CDR1 MNHEY and CDR2 SVGEGT. The germline V and J ends were trimmed by 6 bases and 7 bases, with 19 bases remaining between them. The CDR3 region is CASSLEDTFREQYF. CDR3 DNA: TGTGCCAGCAGCCTCGAGGACACCTTCCGGGAGCAGTACTTC.

This clone was picked up one time. V is TRBV28 and J is TRBJ1-3; 10 positions agree with TRBD1. The CDR3 length is 14 residues. With 3 bases clipped from V and 4 bases from J, the junction kept 0 bases outside the gene matches. Germline loops: CDR1 MDHEN, CDR2 SYDVKM. This CDR3 is CASSLDRGGNTIYF. The CDR3 coding sequence is TGTGCCAGCAGTTTGGACAGGGGGGGAAACACCATATATTTT.

This clone has only a few counts. The rearrangement uses TRBV29-1 and TRBJ2-3; 9 nucleotides match TRBD2. The trim removed 7 bases at V and 0 bases at J, leaving 5 bases unmatched. Germline CDR1 and CDR2: SQVTM and ANQGSEA. The CDR3 sequence is 14 residues long. The CDR3 nucleotides are TGCAGCGGCGGGGGGGGGACTAGCACAGATACGCAGTATTTT. The encoded protein is CSGGGGTSTDTQYF.

J is TRBJ1-1 and V is TRBV27; D not resolved. Trimming removed 2 bases at V and 0 bases at J, with 7 bases between. This CDR3 has 14 amino acids. CDR1 is MNHEY and CDR2 is SMNVEV in the germline V gene (reference sequence). Here the CDR3 reads CASSLRRLNTEAFF. CDR3 sequence (DNA): TGTGCCAGCAGTTTACGGCGGCTGAACACTGAAGCTTTCTTT.

Concerning this clone itself: Other nucleotide sequences in the sample specify the same CDR3. The chain recombines TRBV7-3 with TRBJ2-5; TRBD2 agrees at 7 bases. The J segment lost 2 bases and the V segment lost 0 bases, leaving 0 bases of the junction unmatched. Germline CDR1 is SGHTA and CDR2 is FQGTGA. The CDR3 length is 14 residues. The CDR3 sequence: CASSLTGGQETQYF. For the CDR3, the DNA is TGTGCCAGCAGCTTAACGGGAGGGCAAGAGACCCAGTACTTC.

This clone was seen more than once but under ten times. The J gene is TRBJ1-4, the V gene TRBV20-1, with no clear D. The CDR3 totals 12 residues. Germline V gene sequence: CDR1 DFQATT, CDR2 SNEGSKA (reference sequence). The V and J ends lost 3 bases and 4 bases respectively, with 6 bases between them. This chain's CDR3 is CSASRDNEKLFF. The CDR3 nucleotides read TGCAGTGCTAGTCGGGATAATGAAAAACTGTTTTTT.

The J gene is TRBJ2-1, the V gene TRBV25-1; 10 positions agree with TRBD2. The CDR3 is 15 residues long. The V segment lost 3 bases and the J segment 4 bases; nucleotides outside the gene matches: 3. The germline gives CDR1 MGHDK, CDR2 SYGVNS. CDR3 bases: TGTGCCAGCAGTGATGGGACTAGCGCTTACAATGAGCAGTTCTTC. This translates into CASSDGTSAYNEQFF. Full variable domain (missing parts from reference TRBV25-1 and TRBJ2-1): EADIYQTPRYLVIGTGKKITLECSQTMGHDKMYWYQQDPGMELHLIHYSYGVNSTEKGDLSSESTVSRIRTEHFPLTLESARPSHTSQYLCASSDGTSAYNEQFFGPGTRLTVL.

This clone was seen a few times. The rearrangement joins TRBV9 to TRBJ1-1; D uncertain. In germline, CDR1 is SGDLS, CDR2 YYNGEE. The length of the CDR3 is 15 residues. V lost 1 base, J lost 0 bases, and 10 bases lay in between. The chain's CDR3 is CASSVLSEMNTEAFF. For the CDR3, the DNA is TGTGCCAGCAGCGTATTGTCAGAAATGAACACTGAAGCTTTCTTT.

This clone was counted a single time. V gene TRBV28 combines with J gene TRBJ2-3; D gene ambiguous. CDR3 length equals 12 residues. Germline V gene lookup returns CDR1 MDHEN and CDR2 SYDVKM. V lost 5 bases, J lost 4 bases, and 7 bases lay in between. The CDR3 here is CASSPDSDTQYF. The DNA for the CDR3 is TGTGCCAGCAGTCCTGACTCAGATACGCAGTATTTT.

This chain links TRBV5-4 with TRBJ2-1; a weak D match, TRBD2 (7 bases). With 4 bases removed from V and 3 bases from J, the gap between germline ends came to 17 bases. Germline V gives CDR1 SGHNT, CDR2 YYREEE (reference sequence). This CDR3 spans 16 amino acids. CDR3: CASSPQGGTIYNEQFF. The CDR3 DNA sequence: TGTGCCAGCAGCCCTCAGGGAGGGACAATCTACAATGAGCAGTTCTTC.

The chain links TRBV19 to TRBJ1-5, with TRBD1 matching 7 bases. The CDR3 is 18 amino acids. Germline CDR1 LNHDA, CDR2 SQIVND (reference sequence). V lost 4 bases to trimming and J lost 7 bases; unmatched junction nucleotides: 19. CDR3 in DNA: TGTGCCAGTAGTACCGGAGGGACAGTAGGCCCTTATGGACAGCCCCAGCATTTT. Encoded protein: CASSTGGTVGPYGQPQHF.

The chain couples TRBV18 to TRBJ1-3, with D possibly TRBD1 on 5 matching bases. This CDR3 has 18 residues. V lost 2 bases to trimming and J lost 0 bases, with 17 bases between them. Germline V lookup: CDR1 KGHSH, CDR2 LQKENI. Written as DNA, the CDR3 is TGTGCCAGCTCACCAAGCGGGGGGACGGGAAGCTCTGGAAACACCATATATTTT. It yields the protein CASSPSGGTGSSGNTIYF.

The chain uses TRBV28 and TRBJ1-2; D is ambiguous. This CDR3 spans 15 amino acids. Germline CDR1 reads MDHEN; CDR2 reads SYDVKM. Trimming removed 6 bases at V and 0 bases at J, with 14 bases between. CDR3 amino acids: CASRPSRGTNYGYTF. CDR3 bases: TGTGCCAGCAGACCCTCCCGAGGGACTAACTATGGCTACACCTTC.

This rearrangement joins TRBV27 to TRBJ2-5, with D perhaps TRBD1 (5 bases). Trimming cost V 6 bases and J 4 bases, with 12 bases left between them. CDR1 MNHEY and CDR2 SMNVEV come from the germline V gene (reference sequence). The CDR3 has 13 residues. The CDR3 reads CASSRAPRETQYF. Here the CDR3 DNA reads TGTGCCAGCAGCAGGGCCCCTCGAGAGACCCAGTACTTC.

The chain is built from TRBV5-6 and TRBJ1-5, with 9 bases identical to TRBD1. This CDR3 is 17 amino acids long. Germline CDR1 is SGHDT and CDR2 is YYEEEE. Trimming took 4 bases from V and 0 from J; bases not matched to a gene: 8. This chain's CDR3 is CASSHWTGEYSNQPQHF. CDR3 nucleotides: TGTGCCAGCAGCCATTGGACAGGGGAATATAGCAATCAGCCCCAGCATTTT.

The chain is built from TRBV29-1 and TRBJ2-2, with 10 bases fitting TRBD2. In germline, CDR1 is SQVTM, CDR2 ANQGSEA. Germline trimming cut 6 bases from V and 0 bases from J; bases unmatched to any gene: 7. This CDR3 comprises 16 residues. This CDR3 reads CSVGGLAPSNTGELFF. CDR3 nucleotides: TGCAGCGTGGGGGGACTAGCGCCTTCGAACACCGGGGAGCTGTTTTTT.

CDR3 bases: TGTGCCAGCAGTGCACTCCGGGACAGGGGTCGTGAAAAACTGTTTTTT. Translation gives CASSALRDRGREKLFF. The gene calls are TRBV6-1 and TRBJ1-4; 10 nucleotides line up with TRBD1. This CDR3 has 16 residues. From germline, CDR1 is MNHNS and CDR2 SASEGT. Trimming cost V 4 bases and J 7 bases; bases outside gene matches: 9.

The chain uses TRBV2 and TRBJ2-3; TRBD1 agrees at 7 bases. Per germline, CDR1 SNHLY and CDR2 FYNNEI. The trim removed 6 bases at V and 3 bases at J, leaving 9 bases unmatched. The CDR3 spans 15 residues. The CDR3 DNA reads as TGTGCCAGCAGGAACACAGGGGTTCGGACAGATACGCAGTATTTT. Its translation is CASRNTGVRTDTQYF.

The chain combines TRBV5-4 with TRBJ2-5, with 8 nucleotides matching TRBD2. CDR1 is SGHNT, CDR2 YYREEE, per germline (reference sequence). The length of the CDR3 is 14 residues. The junction had 2 bases not matched to a gene; V was cut back by 1 base and J by 3 bases. The CDR3 loop reads CASSLFSGKETQYF. In nucleotides, the CDR3 is TGTGCCAGCAGCTTGTTTAGCGGGAAAGAGACCCAGTACTTC.

The rearrangement uses TRBV3-1 (or the pseudogene TRBV3-2) and TRBJ1-1; no firm D call. Trimming removed 3 bases from V and 5 bases from J, with 10 bases in between. The CDR3 covers 13 residues. The V gene's germline CDR1 is LGHDT and CDR2 YNNKEL (reference sequence). CDR3 residues: CASSQEVVTEAFF. CDR3 DNA: TGTGCCAGCAGCCAGGAGGTGGTAACTGAAGCTTTCTTT.

This rearrangement joins TRBV15 to TRBJ2-1; 8 bases agree with TRBD2. CDR3 length: 15 residues. The germline V gene encodes CDR1 LNHNV and CDR2 YYDKDF (reference sequence). With V trimmed by 0 bases and J by 8 bases, 6 bases remained unmatched. CDR3 DNA: TGTGCCACCAGCAGAGATCTGACGGGAGGGTATGAGCAGTTCTTC. Encoded protein: CATSRDLTGGYEQFF. Combining the CDR3 with reference TRBV15 and TRBJ2-1 gives the whole variable domain DAMVIQNPRYQVTQFGKPVTLSCSQTLNHNVMYWYQQKSSQAPKLLFHYYDKDFNNEADTPDNFQSRRPNTSFCFLDIRSPGLGDTAMYLCATSRDLTGGYEQFFGPGTRLTVL.

J is TRBJ1-6 and V is TRBV3-1 (or the pseudogene TRBV3-2); 10 bases match TRBD1. Germline assignment: CDR1 LGHDT and CDR2 YNNKEL (reference sequence). V lost 1 base and J lost 8; bases outside the gene matches: 5. The CDR3 spans 16 residues. CDR3 residues: CASSQVWTGGDSPLHF. CDR3 DNA: TGTGCCAGCAGCCAAGTATGGACAGGGGGGGATTCACCCCTCCACTTT.

This chain connects TRBV5-4 to TRBJ2-5; TRBD2 is a possible D gene (5 bases). V was cut by 4 bases and J by 4 bases, with 17 bases left in between. This CDR3 has 15 amino acids. Germline V gene sequence: CDR1 SGHNT, CDR2 YYREEE (reference sequence). CDR3 residues: CASSLPGVGRETQYF. Here the CDR3 DNA reads TGTGCCAGCAGCCTCCCGGGTGTAGGGAGAGAGACCCAGTACTTC.

The chain links TRBV7-9 to TRBJ2-7, with 7 bases identical to TRBD1. With V trimmed by 3 bases and J by 2 bases, 7 bases remained unmatched. There are 15 residues in the CDR3. CDR1 SEHNR and CDR2 FQNEAQ come from the germline V gene (reference sequence). This CDR3 reads CASSFPQGSAYEQYF. CDR3 sequence (DNA): TGTGCCAGCAGCTTCCCACAGGGGTCTGCCTACGAGCAGTACTTC.

The V and J genes are TRBV12-3 or TRBV12-4 and TRBJ1-3; 7 nucleotides line up with TRBD1. The V gene end was trimmed by 3 bases and the J gene end by 9 bases; junction bases not matched to a gene: 5. The CDR3 sequence is 13 residues long. CDR3 region: CASSLQGVGTIYF. DNA of the CDR3: TGTGCCAGCAGTTTGCAGGGGGTAGGCACCATATATTTT.

The chain carries TRBV2 and TRBJ1-2, with 8 bases aligning to TRBD1. The CDR3 extends over 18 amino acids. Losses at the gene ends were 2 bases for V and 5 bases for J; bases not matched to a gene: 16. Germline CDR1 reads SNHLY; CDR2 reads FYNNEI. The DNA of the CDR3 is TGTGCCAGCAGTGAACGCCAACCTATATGGACAGGGCGGTATGGCTACACCTTC. Protein product: CASSERQPIWTGRYGYTF.

The chain joins TRBV28 to TRBJ1-6; unclear D gene. Trimming took 8 bases from V and 8 from J, leaving 16 bases between them. The CDR3 totals 14 residues. CDR1 is MDHEN, CDR2 SYDVKM, per germline. CDR3 nucleotide sequence: TGTGCCAGCTTATTGGGAGGGTTGTATTCACCCCTCCACTTT. It specifies CASLLGGLYSPLHF.

The rearrangement links TRBV11-2 to TRBJ1-1; D is unresolved. The germline V gene has CDR1 SGHAT and CDR2 FQNNGV. The CDR3 extends over 14 amino acids. Trimming cost V 5 bases and J 5 bases, with 15 bases left between them. CDR3: CASSPPGSGTEAFF. The CDR3 coding sequence is TGTGCCAGCAGCCCCCCGGGCAGCGGGACTGAAGCTTTCTTT.